This paragraph covers one TCR beta chain sequence. These data originate in a study of blood T cell repertoires in COVID-19. Whole-study context: Some COVID-19 samples were acute and others convalescent; all came from the United States, Italy and Spain.

The method was immunoSEQ multiplex PCR; TCRdb's version includes in-frame clones alone and lacks a portion of them. The sample contains under 300,000 clones, about 82% of which appear only once. Sequenced input: peripheral blood. The TCR comes from a man older than 75 with acute or convalescent COVID-19.

The CDR3 region is CASSQGKQGPTGPNEKLFF. DNA of the CDR3: TGTGCCAGCAGCCAGGGAAAGCAGGGGCCAACCGGGCCTAATGAAAAACTGTTTTTT. V and J are TRBV3-1 (or the pseudogene TRBV3-2) and TRBJ1-4; a possible D gene is TRBD1 (6 bases). CDR1 and CDR2 from the germline V gene are LGHDT and YNNKEL (reference sequence). There are 19 residues in the CDR3. Trimming cost V 3 bases and J 3 bases, with 23 bases left between them.